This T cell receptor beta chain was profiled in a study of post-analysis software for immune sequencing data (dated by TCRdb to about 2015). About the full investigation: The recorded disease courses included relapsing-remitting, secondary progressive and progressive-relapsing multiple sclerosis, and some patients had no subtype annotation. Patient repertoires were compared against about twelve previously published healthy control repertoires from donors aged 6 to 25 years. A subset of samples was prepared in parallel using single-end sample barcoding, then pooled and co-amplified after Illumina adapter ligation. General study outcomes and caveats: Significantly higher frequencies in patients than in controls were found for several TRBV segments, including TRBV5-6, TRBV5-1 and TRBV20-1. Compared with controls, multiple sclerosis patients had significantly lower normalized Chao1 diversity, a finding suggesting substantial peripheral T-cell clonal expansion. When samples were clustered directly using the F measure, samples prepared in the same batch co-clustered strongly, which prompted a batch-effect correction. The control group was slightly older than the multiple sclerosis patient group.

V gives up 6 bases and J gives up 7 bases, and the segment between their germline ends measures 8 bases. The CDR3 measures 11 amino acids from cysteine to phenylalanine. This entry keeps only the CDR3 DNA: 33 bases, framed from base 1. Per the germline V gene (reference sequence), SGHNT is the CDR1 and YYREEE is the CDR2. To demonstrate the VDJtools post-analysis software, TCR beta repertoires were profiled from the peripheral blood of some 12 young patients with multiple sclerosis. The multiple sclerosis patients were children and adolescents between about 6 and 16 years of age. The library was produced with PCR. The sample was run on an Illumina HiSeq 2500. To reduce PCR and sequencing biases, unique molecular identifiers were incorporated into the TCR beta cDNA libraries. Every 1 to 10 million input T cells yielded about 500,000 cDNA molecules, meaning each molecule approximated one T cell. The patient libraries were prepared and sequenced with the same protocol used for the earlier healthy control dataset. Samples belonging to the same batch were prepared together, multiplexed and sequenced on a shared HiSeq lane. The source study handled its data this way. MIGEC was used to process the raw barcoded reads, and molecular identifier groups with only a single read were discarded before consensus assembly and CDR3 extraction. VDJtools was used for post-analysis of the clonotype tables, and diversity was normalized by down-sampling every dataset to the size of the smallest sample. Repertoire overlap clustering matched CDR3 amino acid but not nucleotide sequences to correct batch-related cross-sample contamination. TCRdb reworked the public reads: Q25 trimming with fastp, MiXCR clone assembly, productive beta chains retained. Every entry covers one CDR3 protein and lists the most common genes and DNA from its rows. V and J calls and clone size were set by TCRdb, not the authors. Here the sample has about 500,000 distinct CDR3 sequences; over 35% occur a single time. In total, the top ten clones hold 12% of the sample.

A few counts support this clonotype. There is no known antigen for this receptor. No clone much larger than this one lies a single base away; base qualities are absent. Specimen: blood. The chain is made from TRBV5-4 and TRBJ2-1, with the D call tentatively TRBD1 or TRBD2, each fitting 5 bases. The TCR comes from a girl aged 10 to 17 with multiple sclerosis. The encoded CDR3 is CASIGGNEQFF. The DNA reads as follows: TGTGCCAGCATTGGGGGAAATGAGCAGTTCTTC.